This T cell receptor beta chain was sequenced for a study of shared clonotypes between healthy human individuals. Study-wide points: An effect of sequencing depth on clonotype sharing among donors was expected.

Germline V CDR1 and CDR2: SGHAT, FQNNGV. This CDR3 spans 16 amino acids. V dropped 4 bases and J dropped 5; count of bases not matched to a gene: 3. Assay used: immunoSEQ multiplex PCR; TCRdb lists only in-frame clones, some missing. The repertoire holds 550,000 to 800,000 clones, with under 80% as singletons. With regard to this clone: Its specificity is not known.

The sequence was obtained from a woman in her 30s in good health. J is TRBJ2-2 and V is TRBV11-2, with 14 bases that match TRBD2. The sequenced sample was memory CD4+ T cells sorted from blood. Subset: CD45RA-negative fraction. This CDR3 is CASSSRLAGGTGELFF. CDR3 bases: TGTGCCAGCAGCTCAAGACTAGCGGGAGGGACCGGGGAGCTGTTTTTT.